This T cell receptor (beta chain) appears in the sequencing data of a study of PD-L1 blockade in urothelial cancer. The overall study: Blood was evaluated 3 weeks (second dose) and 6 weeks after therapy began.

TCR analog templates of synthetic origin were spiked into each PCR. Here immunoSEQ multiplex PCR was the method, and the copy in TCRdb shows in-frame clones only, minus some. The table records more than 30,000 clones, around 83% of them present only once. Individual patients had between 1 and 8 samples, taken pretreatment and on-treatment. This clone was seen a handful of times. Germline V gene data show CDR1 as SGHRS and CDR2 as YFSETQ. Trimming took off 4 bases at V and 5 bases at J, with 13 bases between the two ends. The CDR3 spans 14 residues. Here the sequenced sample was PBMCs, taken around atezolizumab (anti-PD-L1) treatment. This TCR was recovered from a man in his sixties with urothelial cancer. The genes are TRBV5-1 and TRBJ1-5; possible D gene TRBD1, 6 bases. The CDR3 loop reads CASSPQSGDQPQHF. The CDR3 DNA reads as TGCGCCAGCAGCCCACAGTCAGGGGATCAGCCCCAGCATTTT.